This T cell receptor beta chain was observed in a study of neoadjuvant anti-PD-1 for oral cavity cancer. For the study at large: Non-progressing patients received a fourth nivolumab dose near day 43, then surgery on days 50-56.

The V end was cut by 3 bases, the J end by 2 bases, with 10 bases between. CDR3 size: 14 residues. Germline V gene lookup returns CDR1 MNHEY and CDR2 SMNVEV (reference sequence). PBMC libraries mostly used 450 to 600 ng of input genomic DNA, with six replicates per sample. TCRdb keeps only in-frame clones here, not all; method: immunoSEQ multiplex PCR. The sample contains 15,000 to 20,000 clones, roughly 78% of which appear only once. The chain employs TRBV27 and TRBJ1-1; unclear D gene. This TCR was sampled from a person between 40 and 79 years old with oral cavity squamous cell carcinoma. Sequences were derived from PBMCs, sampled before nivolumab (anti-PD-1) treatment. The CDR3 coding sequence is TGTGCCAGCAGTTTCGGAGCGGTCAACACTGAAGCTTTCTTT. This codes for CASSFGAVNTEAFF.